This TCR beta chain was identified during a study of regulatory T cells in long-lasting Graves disease (dated by TCRdb to about 2021). As for the study more broadly: Patients with newly diagnosed Graves' disease had been on antithyroid drugs for under 3 months. A total of 33 samples underwent TCR sequencing, from roughly 13 patients with persistent Graves' disease and 20 or so patients with newly diagnosed Graves' disease. This study used TCR sequencing and RNA sequencing of peripheral blood to compare persistent Graves' disease patients against newly diagnosed Graves' disease patients. The study took place in China and was registered as a clinical trial. Findings and caveats that apply to the study as a whole: Persistent patients shared more public clonotypes among themselves (2,741) than newly diagnosed patients did (approximately 970). Compared with newly diagnosed patients, persistent Graves' disease patients had lower TCR Shannon entropy and fewer highly expanded clones, which suggests clonal expansion. Only the TCR beta chain was sequenced and analyzed. TRBV28, TRBJ1-2 and TRBJ2-5 were preferentially used in persistent disease, while TRBV20-1 and TRBJ2-1 were favored in newly diagnosed disease. The small sample size was acknowledged by the authors as a limitation that may reduce accuracy. Because the primary lesion, thyroid tissue, could not be accessed, the study looked at peripheral blood alone.

The CDR3 covers 14 residues, taking in both the cysteine and the phenylalanine. Only the CDR3 region is kept as DNA, spanning 42 bases read in frame from base 1. V is clipped by 2 bases and J by 5 bases, and the sequence between their germline boundaries is 12 bases long. The germline V gene gives CDR1 as MDHEN and CDR2 as SYDVKM. The time point label corresponds to: newly diagnosed GD, antithyroid drugs for less than 3 months. For both TCR sequencing and RNA sequencing, RNA was extracted from PBMCs in TRIzol. The diagnosis of Graves' disease was made according to American Thyroid Association guidelines. The patients came from an endocrinology department in Xi'an, China. From each patient, approximately 9.9 milliliters of peripheral blood was collected into an EDTA anticoagulant tube. PBMCs were isolated by Ficoll Paque Plus density gradient separation without further T cell sorting. An Agilent 2100 Bioanalyzer and agarose gel were used to check RNA quality, and a NanoDrop 2000 was used to measure RNA concentration.

The library was built by means of multiplex PCR. The run used an Illumina HiSeq 4000. iRepertoire HTBI primers and Arm-PCR amplification of CDR3 regions were used to construct TCR beta libraries. PCR products were gel purified before sequencing. The authors processed their data as follows. Gene usage analysis of CDR3 amino acid clonotypes relied on the roughly 60 TRBV and 14 TRBJ segments identified across samples. COPE and FqMerger were used to merge filtered high-quality paired reads into contigs. BLAST was used to align contigs to the IMGT TRBV, TRBD and TRBJ reference genes, and CDR3 was defined following IMGT. Highly expanded clones were defined as clonotypes with a frequency above 0.1%. Shannon entropy was used to measure repertoire diversity, and the Gini coefficient was used to measure V-J evenness. A clonotype was considered public if more than one individual shared it. Using fastp at Q25 and MiXCR, TCRdb reprocessed the public reads and kept productive beta chains. Duplicate CDR3 protein sequences are folded into a single record with the most common DNA and genes. TCRdb's processing, not the authors', yielded these V and J calls. Counted in this sample were about 420,000 distinct CDR3 sequences; about a sixth of them appeared once. The ten most abundant clones make up 20% to 25% of the sample.

There are many counts of this clonotype. Its target antigen remains unknown. No quality values exist for individual bases; no much larger clone is one base distant. These same data were also listed under a study on T cells in Graves' hyperthyroidism and ophthalmopathy. The second study reports: A patient counted as having stable Graves' hyperthyroidism if no progression to ophthalmopathy occurred over 18 months of follow-up. Hyperthyroidism patients were aged 18 to 65 years and newly diagnosed, with disease duration of less than 2 months. Any patient with an uncontrolled infection, another autoimmune disease, pregnancy or lactation was excluded. Clinical symptoms, serum thyroxine and TRAb, thyroid ultrasound, and orbital computed tomography formed the basis for the diagnoses. A first-round RT-PCR of the TCR CDR3 used the HTBI primer set with the Qiagen OneStep RT-PCR kit. Most expanded thyroid clonotypes (frequency above 0.001) were also found in blood, which suggests that blood repertoires may mirror thyroid immune responses. In cross-validation, a model built on a 13 V-J signature told ophthalmopathy apart from stable hyperthyroidism with approximately 90% sensitivity and approximately 81% specificity, and in testing the same model reached 80%/75%. In validation, progression to ophthalmopathy was predicted by the model with almost 71% sensitivity and 72.22% specificity, a median of 6.5 months before onset. To identify distinguishing TCR V-J signatures, a discovery cohort of some 100 patients was used, comprising some 45 with Graves' ophthalmopathy and around 57 with stable Graves' hyperthyroidism. Whether ophthalmopathy could be predicted prospectively was tested in an independent validation cohort made up of approximately 19 hyperthyroidism patients plus 17 patients who later progressed to ophthalmopathy. The 75 to 100 discovery patients were divided at random into training and test sets in a 7:3 ratio. In roughly six Graves' hyperthyroidism patients, the study also compared T-cell repertoires from thyroid tissue with T-cell repertoires from blood. Once sampling was done, hyperthyroidism patients were given methimazole at a starting dose of 30 mg daily, whereas ophthalmopathy patients were given high-dose intravenous methylprednisolone. The libraries were constructed in a second round of multiplex PCR and then size-selected and purified. Libraries were sequenced paired-end with 100 bp reads on an Illumina HiSeq2000. Raw data were processed with SOAPnuke, discarding reads with adapters, uncalled bases, mean Phred below 15, or no exact constant-primer or identifier match. High-quality paired reads were merged with COPE v1.2.5, and unique nucleotide sequences were defined as clonotypes. MiTCR v1.1 was used to align the clonotypes against IMGT TRBV, TRBD and TRBJ reference segments. Only V-J combinations with frequency above 0.0001, covering approximately 99% of repertoires, were analysed. A TCS score was defined as the ratio of F50 (clonal expansion) to E x V (chaos), with BLOSUM62-based TCRdist applied between CDR3 peptides within each V-J. Welch's t-statistics and random forest reduced 500 to 650 V-J features to under 15, which were used in a naive Bayes classifier (R e1071). No statistical method was used to set the sample size in advance, and investigators knew the group allocation. TCR Vbeta CDR3 sequencing of some 140 peripheral blood samples (approximately 44 ophthalmopathy, about 80 hyperthyroidism and some 17 progressor patients) is reported in the paper.

The receptor's source is a woman under 30 with Graves disease. Donor details come from another sample of the same person, matched by shared clones. The chain joins TRBV28 to TRBJ1-1, and possibly TRBD1, on 6 matching bases. This specimen was peripheral blood mononuclear cells (PBMCs), taken at new diagnosis, from a patient treated with antithyroid drugs. The nucleotide sequence reads TGTGCCAGCAGTTTACCCAGGGGTCATACTGAAGCTTTCTTT. This yields the protein CASSLPRGHTEAFF. Joined to the reference TRBV28 and TRBJ1-1 proteins, this CDR3 gives the full variable domain: DVKVTQSSRYLVKRTGEKVFLECVQDMDHENMFWYRQDPGLGLRLIYFSYDVKMKEKGDIPEGYSVSREKKERFSLILESASTNQTSMYLCASSLPRGHTEAFFGQGTRLTVV.